The 25 T cell receptor beta chains below come from one sample, sequenced in a study of control samples from healthy donors and cancer patients. Libraries were prepared by immunoSEQ multiplex PCR; TCRdb keeps only in-frame clonotypes and omits some of them. The sample records about 86,000 clones, around 90% being singletons. Input material: PBMCs. These receptors were taken from a woman aged 45-60 years with colorectal cancer.

This clone was seen once. A much larger clone differs by one base, so this may be a read error. Other DNA sequences from this sample encode an identical CDR3 as well. The chain employs TRBV5-1 and TRBJ1-4, with a weak D call TRBD1 (5 bases). Trimming took 0 bases from V and 4 from J, leaving 7 bases between them. CDR3 length: 14 amino acids. Germline values: CDR1 SGHRS, CDR2 YFSETQ. For the CDR3, the DNA is TGCGCCAGCAGCTTGGGACAGATTAATGAAAAACTGTTTTTT. This codes for CASSLGQINEKLFF.

This chain links TRBV2 with TRBJ2-2; 10 positions agree with TRBD2. Trimming took 8 bases from V and 5 from J; bases not matched to a gene: 8. The length of the CDR3 is 15 residues. Germline V CDR1 and CDR2: SNHLY, FYNNEI. The CDR3 sequence is CASQTSGESTGELFF. DNA for the CDR3: TGTGCCAGCCAAACTAGCGGGGAGTCGACCGGGGAGCTGTTTTTT.

The rearrangement uses TRBV3-1 (or the pseudogene TRBV3-2) and TRBJ2-1, with a weak D call TRBD1 (5 bases). Germline assignment: CDR1 LGHDT and CDR2 YNNKEL (reference sequence). V was pared by 2 bases and J by 5 bases, with 7 bases between. The CDR3 totals 13 residues. This CDR3 reads CASSQWGDNEQFF. CDR3 sequence (DNA): TGTGCCAGCAGCCAATGGGGCGACAATGAGCAGTTCTTC.

The chain couples TRBV5-1 to TRBJ1-4; D is uncertain. The CDR3 consists of 14 residues. In germline, CDR1 is SGHRS, CDR2 YFSETQ. Trimming cost V 4 bases and J 0 bases, with 7 bases left between them. For the CDR3, the DNA is TGCGCCAGCAGCCAAACCCCAACTAATGAAAAACTGTTTTTT. This encodes CASSQTPTNEKLFF.

This sequence joins TRBV5-1 and TRBJ1-2; 10 bases line up with TRBD1. The CDR3 is 17 residues long. V gave up 4 bases and J gave up 2 bases; unmatched junction bases: 11. Germline lookup yields CDR1 SGHRS and CDR2 YFSETQ. CDR3 nucleotides: TGCGCCAGCAGCCTAGTTTCCGGGACAGGGGTGAACTATGGCTACACCTTC. Translation: CASSLVSGTGVNYGYTF. The whole variable domain, remainder taken from reference TRBV5-1 and TRBJ1-2, is KAGVTQTPRYLIKTRGQQVTLSCSPISGHRSVSWYQQTPGQGLQFLFEYFSETQRNKGNFPGRFSGRQFSNSRSEMNVSTLELGDSALYLCASSLVSGTGVNYGYTFGSGTRLTVV.

The chain couples TRBV18 to TRBJ1-1; 7 bases align to TRBD1. Germline V gene sequence: CDR1 KGHSH, CDR2 LQKENI. The V segment lost 2 bases and the J segment 7 bases; nucleotides outside the gene matches: 4. CDR3 length: 13 amino acids. CDR3 residues: CASSPNRGNEAFF. CDR3 coding DNA: TGTGCCAGCTCACCAAACAGGGGAAATGAAGCTTTCTTT. The whole variable domain, filled in from reference TRBV18 and TRBJ1-1, reads NAGVMQNPRHLVRRRGQEARLRCSPMKGHSHVYWYRQLPEEGLKFMVYLQKENIIDESGMPKERFSAEFPKEGPSILRIQQVVRGDSAAYFCASSPNRGNEAFFGQGTRLTVV.

This rearrangement joins TRBV13 to TRBJ2-3; TRBD2 aligns across 11 bases. The ends lost 5 bases at V and 7 bases at J; junction bases unmatched: 14. The CDR3 covers 17 residues. The germline CDR1 and CDR2 sequences are PRHDT and FYEKMQ (reference sequence). The CDR3 reads CASSPPPASGGTHTQYF. The CDR3 DNA sequence: TGTGCCAGCAGCCCCCCCCCGGCTAGCGGGGGGACCCATACGCAGTATTTT.

The chain uses TRBV7-9 and TRBJ1-2, with D unresolved. The germline V gene has CDR1 SEHNR and CDR2 FQNEAQ (reference sequence). CDR3 length: 13 residues. Trimming cost V 2 bases and J 4 bases, with 8 bases left between them. The CDR3 DNA is TGTGCCAGCAGCTTATCAGTCGCCTATGGCTACACCTTC. It yields the protein CASSLSVAYGYTF. Full variable domain (remainder filled in from reference TRBV7-9 and TRBJ1-2): DTGVSQNPRHKITKRGQNVTFRCDPISEHNRLYWYRQTLGQGPEFLTYFQNEAQLEKSRLLSDRFSAERPKGSFSTLEIQRTEQGDSAMYLCASSLSVAYGYTFGSGTRLTVV.

V usage is TRBV2 and J usage is TRBJ1-2; unclear D gene. V lost 6 bases, J lost 2 bases, and 13 bases lay in between. Germline CDR1 SNHLY, CDR2 FYNNEI. This CDR3 is 14 amino acids long. The CDR3 DNA reads as TGTGCCAGCAGCCTAAGGACTGCAAACTATGGCTACACCTTC. Translation gives CASSLRTANYGYTF.

DNA of the CDR3: TGTGCCAGCAGCTTACTTCTAGCGGGGCGGAAGCGCACAGATACGCAGTATTTT. Amino acids: CASSLLLAGRKRTDTQYF. The chain is built from TRBV13 and TRBJ2-3, with 9 nucleotides matching TRBD2. Germline V gene lookup returns CDR1 PRHDT and CDR2 FYEKMQ (reference sequence). V shed 2 bases and J 1 base; nucleotides not matched to a gene: 10. CDR3 size: 18 residues.

The chain uses TRBV3-1 (or the pseudogene TRBV3-2) and TRBJ2-5; D not resolved. The CDR3 has 13 amino acids. The germline V gene encodes CDR1 LGHDT and CDR2 YNNKEL (reference sequence). V was trimmed by 1 base and J by 4 bases, leaving 7 bases between them. CDR3 region: CASSQGGVETQYF. Here the CDR3 DNA reads TGTGCCAGCAGCCAAGGTGGGGTAGAGACCCAGTACTTC.

The chain joins TRBV5-6 to TRBJ1-1, with unresolved D. With 1 base removed from V and 7 bases from J, the gap between germline ends came to 5 bases. Germline assignment: CDR1 SGHDT and CDR2 YYEEEE. This CDR3 has 11 amino acids. The CDR3 region has the DNA TGTGCCAGCAGCTTGTCTAATGAAGCTTTCTTT. Protein product: CASSLSNEAFF.

The chain recombines TRBV5-1 with TRBJ2-1; the D is unclear. Germline assignment: CDR1 SGHRS and CDR2 YFSETQ. V lost 0 bases and J lost 7, with 5 bases in between. The CDR3 spans 12 residues. This CDR3 reads CASSLDKNEQFF. The CDR3 coding sequence is TGCGCCAGCAGCTTGGATAAAAATGAGCAGTTCTTC.

This clone was observed once. The chain combines TRBV18 with TRBJ1-1, with 10 bases matching TRBD1. The CDR3 consists of 15 residues. V was pared by 4 bases and J by 0 bases, with 2 bases of the junction left unmatched. Germline CDR1 KGHSH, CDR2 LQKENI. The CDR3 is CASSRGQGMNTEAFF. CDR3 bases: TGTGCCAGCTCACGGGGACAGGGGATGAACACTGAAGCTTTCTTT. Complete variable domain (other parts from reference TRBV18 and TRBJ1-1): NAGVMQNPRHLVRRRGQEARLRCSPMKGHSHVYWYRQLPEEGLKFMVYLQKENIIDESGMPKERFSAEFPKEGPSILRIQQVVRGDSAAYFCASSRGQGMNTEAFFGQGTRLTVV.

Regarding this clone: Within the sample, other DNA sequences also encode this same CDR3. This chain links TRBV19 with TRBJ2-4; no reliable D call. This CDR3 comprises 15 residues. V lost 1 base, J lost 1 base, and 8 bases lay in between. From germline, CDR1 is LNHDA and CDR2 SQIVND (reference sequence). CDR3 coding DNA: TGTGCCAGTAGTATAGGGGGTGGCGCCAAAAACATTCAGTACTTC. Translating gives CASSIGGGAKNIQYF.

The J gene is TRBJ1-4, the V gene TRBV18; D gene uncertain. Trimming cost V 3 bases and J 10 bases, with 21 bases left between them. In germline, CDR1 is KGHSH, CDR2 LQKENI. The CDR3 totals 16 residues. CDR3 DNA sequence: TGTGCCAGCTCACCTGATCCGGGAAAAAAAATTGGAAAACTGTTTTTT. This gives the protein CASSPDPGKKIGKLFF.

This chain joins TRBV6-1 and TRBJ1-2, with 8 bases identical to TRBD1. Germline-derived CDR1 and CDR2 are MNHNS and SASEGT. The CDR3 loop spans 16 amino acids. The V segment lost 2 bases and the J segment 4 bases; nucleotides outside the gene matches: 9. The CDR3 nucleotides are TGTGCCAGCAGTGAACAGAAGACAGGGGTCGGCTATGGCTACACCTTC. Translation: CASSEQKTGVGYGYTF.

This chain links TRBV5-5 with TRBJ2-3; 7 nucleotides agree with TRBD2. The ends lost 0 bases at V and 0 bases at J; junction bases unmatched: 4. The germline CDR1 and CDR2 sequences are SGHKS and YYEKEE (reference sequence). This CDR3 comprises 16 residues. The CDR3 bases are TGTGCCAGCAGCTTGGGTAGCGGGCAAAGCACAGATACGCAGTATTTT. As protein: CASSLGSGQSTDTQYF.

This clone was counted a single time. V gene TRBV9 combines with J gene TRBJ1-1; tentatively, D is TRBD1 (5 bases). The CDR3 runs 14 residues. CDR1 is SGDLS, CDR2 YYNGEE, per germline. Between the trimmed V and J ends, which lost 4 bases and 0 bases, there was a span of 10 bases. The CDR3 region is CASSRQHMNTEAFF. For the CDR3, the DNA is TGTGCCAGCAGCCGACAGCACATGAACACTGAAGCTTTCTTT.

In its sample, this clone was seen once. The chain's CDR3 is CASSERTGQSPLHF. CDR3 DNA sequence: TGTGCCAGCAGTGAGCGGACAGGGCAATCACCCCTCCACTTT. The chain has TRBV6-1 and TRBJ1-6; 8 nucleotides line up with TRBD1. Germline CDR1 is MNHNS and CDR2 is SASEGT. This CDR3 has 14 amino acids. The V segment lost 3 bases and the J segment 10 bases; nucleotides outside the gene matches: 5.

V is TRBV15 and J is TRBJ1-1; D is unresolved. The CDR3 runs 14 residues. Trimming cost V 0 bases and J 1 base, with 6 bases left between them. The germline gives CDR1 LNHNV, CDR2 YYDKDF (reference sequence). CDR3 DNA: TGTGCCACCAGCAGAGATCTGACGAACACTGAAGCTTTCTTT. Translation gives CATSRDLTNTEAFF.

The genes are TRBV7-2 and TRBJ2-3; 7 nucleotides align to TRBD1. Unmatched junction bases numbered 5, after V lost 2 bases and J lost 3 bases. The CDR3 spans 15 residues. Germline V gene lookup returns CDR1 SGHTA and CDR2 FQGNSA. CDR3 residues: CASSLMPGGTDTQYF. The CDR3, as DNA: TGTGCCAGCAGCTTAATGCCAGGGGGAACAGATACGCAGTATTTT.

The CDR3 nucleotides read TGTGCCAGCAGTCTCTGGGTCCTACAGGGGGCTAACTATGGCTACACCTTC. The encoded protein is CASSLWVLQGANYGYTF. The rearrangement links TRBV6-2 or TRBV6-3 to TRBJ1-2; TRBD1 aligns across 8 bases. This CDR3 is built from 17 residues. The V gene's germline CDR1 is MNHEY and CDR2 SVGEGT. Trimming took 5 bases from V and 0 from J; bases not matched to a gene: 11.

The chain has TRBV7-2 and TRBJ1-1, with D unresolved. V was pared by 5 bases and J by 0 bases, with 10 bases between. The CDR3 loop spans 14 amino acids. Germline V CDR1 and CDR2: SGHTA, FQGNSA. CDR3 region: CASSQSSVNTEAFF. The CDR3 DNA reads TGTGCCAGCAGCCAATCATCAGTGAACACTGAAGCTTTCTTT. The full variable domain, rest sourced from reference TRBV7-2 and TRBJ1-1, is GAGVSQSPSNKVTEKGKDVELRCDPISGHTALYWYRQSLGQGLEFLIYFQGNSAPDKSGLPSDRFSAERTGGSVSTLTIQRTQQEDSAVYLCASSQSSVNTEAFFGQGTRLTVV.

The chain carries TRBV5-5 and TRBJ1-3; TRBD1 is a possible D gene (6 bases). The CDR3 is 18 residues long. Trimming cost V 0 bases and J 0 bases, with 16 bases left between them. Per germline, CDR1 SGHKS and CDR2 YYEKEE (reference sequence). CDR3 coding DNA: TGTGCCAGCAGCTTGGGGGACACCATCCCGCACTCTGGAAACACCATATATTTT. As protein: CASSLGDTIPHSGNTIYF.